These 15 T cell receptor beta chains were sequenced from one sample in a study of OX40 agonist ivuxolimab in advanced cancers. Assay used: immunoSEQ multiplex PCR; TCRdb lists only in-frame clones, some missing. Among 44,000 or so clones listed, less than 90% were seen once. The source material was CD4+ or CD8+ T cells sorted from blood, sampled in a trial of the OX40 agonist ivuxolimab. Every receptor here comes from an adult with an advanced solid tumor such as melanoma, head and neck, liver or kidney cancer.

This chain joins TRBV5-6 and TRBJ1-5; D is undetermined. The CDR3 spans 13 residues. The V gene lost 0 bases and the J gene lost 4 bases, with 5 bases spanning the gap. CDR1 is SGHDT and CDR2 is YYEEEE in the germline V gene. CDR3 nucleotide sequence: TGTGCCAGCAGCTTGGGGGTTAATCAGCCCCAGCATTTT. Its translation: CASSLGVNQPQHF.

This clone was recorded only once. The rearrangement links TRBV6-5 to TRBJ1-5, with a tentative D call TRBD1 (5 bases). The CDR3 contains 15 residues. With 6 bases removed from V and 0 bases from J, the gap between germline ends came to 12 bases. Germline CDR1 reads MNHEY; CDR2 reads SVGAGI. CDR3 region: CASSPGDYSNQPQHF. The CDR3 DNA sequence: TGTGCCAGCAGCCCGGGGGATTATAGCAATCAGCCCCAGCATTTT.

The chain combines TRBV5-1 with TRBJ1-1; TRBD1 agrees at 9 bases. Trimming took 0 bases from V and 3 from J; bases not matched to a gene: 3. Per germline, CDR1 SGHRS and CDR2 YFSETQ. This CDR3 region has 15 residues. CDR3 amino acids: CASSLGGQGDTEAFF. The CDR3 DNA reads as TGCGCCAGCAGCTTGGGGGGACAGGGTGACACTGAAGCTTTCTTT.

This clone came up once. The chain couples TRBV18 to TRBJ2-5, with D uncertain. The CDR3 is made up of 18 amino acids. V shed 1 base and J shed 1 base, with 19 bases lying between them. The germline CDR1 and CDR2 sequences are KGHSH and LQKENI. The CDR3 sequence is CASSPRPGVTKFQETQYF. Here the CDR3 DNA reads TGTGCCAGCTCACCACGGCCTGGAGTCACCAAATTCCAAGAGACCCAGTACTTC.

The rearrangement joins TRBV5-1 to TRBJ1-2; D call uncertain. The CDR3 contains 12 residues. The germline gives CDR1 SGHRS, CDR2 YFSETQ. Deletions cut 2 bases from V and 8 bases from J, with 10 bases between. CDR3 nucleotides: TGCGCCAGCAGCTTTCATACTGAGGGCTACACCTTC. Residues: CASSFHTEGYTF. Full variable domain (remainder filled in from reference TRBV5-1 and TRBJ1-2): KAGVTQTPRYLIKTRGQQVTLSCSPISGHRSVSWYQQTPGQGLQFLFEYFSETQRNKGNFPGRFSGRQFSNSRSEMNVSTLELGDSALYLCASSFHTEGYTFGSGTRLTVV.

The chain uses TRBV5-1 and TRBJ2-1, with 8 positions matching TRBD2. Germline V gives CDR1 SGHRS, CDR2 YFSETQ. The CDR3 is 16 residues long. The V and J ends lost 0 bases and 8 bases, in that order; junction bases with no gene match: 10. The CDR3 region is CASSLGNSGMADEQFF. The CDR3 bases are TGCGCCAGCAGCTTGGGTAATAGCGGGATGGCGGATGAGCAGTTCTTC.

The J gene is TRBJ1-4, the V gene TRBV6-6; no clear D gene. This CDR3 has 15 residues. V lost 1 base and J lost 4, with 10 bases in between. CDR1 and CDR2 from the germline V gene are MNHNY and SVGAGI (reference sequence). The CDR3, as DNA: TGTGCCAGCAGTTACTTCTTTGAACTTAATGAAAAACTGTTTTTT. It is translated as CASSYFFELNEKLFF.

The rearrangement links TRBV4-1 to TRBJ1-2; D is unresolved. V lost 1 base, J lost 8 bases, and 5 bases lay in between. The CDR3 has 11 amino acids. Germline V gene lookup returns CDR1 MGHRA and CDR2 YSYEKL. CDR3 DNA: TGCGCCAGCAGCCAAGTTGGGGGCTACACCTTC. Protein product: CASSQVGGYTF.

V and J are TRBV15 and TRBJ1-5, with 8 bases lining up with TRBD1. Germline V lookup: CDR1 LNHNV, CDR2 YYDKDF (reference sequence). V lost 4 bases to trimming and J lost 4 bases; unmatched junction nucleotides: 6. This CDR3 region has 15 residues. Written as DNA, the CDR3 is TGTGCCACCAGCACCTTCCGGGACAGGAATCAGCCCCAGCATTTT. Encoded protein: CATSTFRDRNQPQHF.

V and J are TRBV6-6 and TRBJ2-7; 8 bases map to TRBD2. This CDR3 region has 15 residues. The V segment lost 6 bases and the J segment 2 bases; nucleotides outside the gene matches: 9. Germline CDR1 MNHNY, CDR2 SVGAGI (reference sequence). This CDR3 reads CASSPTSGNAYEQYF. The CDR3 nucleotides are TGTGCCAGCAGCCCCACTAGCGGTAACGCCTACGAGCAGTACTTC.

The V call is TRBV7-2, the J call TRBJ1-2; D not certain. The V end was cut by 1 base, the J end by 2 bases, with 8 bases between. This CDR3 region has 14 residues. Germline V gene data show CDR1 as SGHTA and CDR2 as FQGNSA. The CDR3 DNA is TGTGCCAGCAGCTTAGAATTAAGGAACTATGGCTACACCTTC. Translating gives CASSLELRNYGYTF. Full variable domain (remainder filled in from reference TRBV7-2 and TRBJ1-2): GAGVSQSPSNKVTEKGKDVELRCDPISGHTALYWYRQSLGQGLEFLIYFQGNSAPDKSGLPSDRFSAERTGGSVSTLTIQRTQQEDSAVYLCASSLELRNYGYTFGSGTRLTVV.

This clone was counted between two and nine times. The chain employs TRBV6-5 and TRBJ2-7; TRBD1 matches at 8 bases. CDR1 and CDR2 from the germline V gene are MNHEY and SVGAGI. CDR3 length: 15 amino acids. V lost 5 bases, J lost 4 bases, and 10 bases stayed unmatched. The CDR3 DNA follows: TGTGCCAGCAGTCCTTTTACAGGGGGAATATACGAGCAGTACTTC. Its translation is CASSPFTGGIYEQYF.

J is TRBJ2-7 and V is TRBV10-1; D tentatively fits TRBD1 or TRBD2 (7 bases each). This CDR3 has 14 amino acids. Germline V gives CDR1 WNHNN, CDR2 SYGVQD (reference sequence). The V end lost 7 bases, the J end lost 5 bases, and 18 bases lay between the germline ends. CDR3 nucleotides: TGCGCCAGCACCGCAGGGGGGGACAACAACGAGCAGTACTTC. It codes for CASTAGGDNNEQYF.

The chain has TRBV5-1 and TRBJ2-2; D gene uncertain. Germline V gene data show CDR1 as SGHRS and CDR2 as YFSETQ. Trimming took off 0 bases at V and 1 base at J, with 4 bases between the two ends. The CDR3 consists of 14 residues. CDR3 sequence (DNA): TGCGCCAGCAGCTTGGACAAGAACACCGGGGAGCTGTTTTTT. It codes for CASSLDKNTGELFF.

Points on this clone: A read error is the likely source, as a far larger clone sits one nucleotide away. DNA of the CDR3: TGCGCCAGCAGCTTGGACAGGACCTACGAGCAGTACTTC. Translating gives CASSLDRTYEQYF. The chain joins TRBV5-1 to TRBJ2-7, with D possibly matching TRBD1 (5 bases). The CDR3 runs to 13 residues. Germline lookup yields CDR1 SGHRS and CDR2 YFSETQ. The V gene lost 0 bases and the J gene lost 2 bases, with 6 bases spanning the gap.